This T cell receptor beta chain stems from a study of tumor and adjacent non-tumor tissue in lung cancer. Overall study context: There were around 11 adenocarcinoma, 2 squamous cell carcinoma and 1 small cell lung cancer cases. Patients were aged roughly 30 to 76, nine to eleven men and roughly 5 women, stage I to III.

About this clonotype: What it recognizes is unknown.

The CDR3 sequence is 18 residues long. V shed 10 bases, J shed 1 base, and the junction held 15 bases outside the gene matches. CDR1 and CDR2 (germline): MNHNS, SASEGT. General study findings and limits: Shorter survival was associated with higher TCR diversity in tumors.

TCRbeta libraries were built with three rounds of nested PCR, modified from ARM-PCR. Each CDR3 protein gets one entry after TCRdb re-called the multiplex PCR reads with MiXCR. The data contain over 130,000 distinct CDR3 sequences, 60% to 70% of them singletons. No cell sorting was done before RNA was extracted from the tissue. The V and J genes are TRBV6-1 and TRBJ2-6; 8 bases match TRBD1. The specimen was lung tumor tissue. The receptor was isolated from a man aged 55 to 70 with small cell lung cancer. DNA for the CDR3: TGTGCCATCAGCTTTAGGACAGGGAGCGGGTCTGGGGCCAACGTCCTGACTTTC. This translates into CAISFRTGSGSGANVLTF.